This T cell receptor (beta chain) was captured by sequencing in a study of shared clonotypes between healthy human individuals. The CDR3 is 16 amino acids. V lost 2 bases, J lost 8 bases, and 12 bases stayed unmatched. Germline V gives CDR1 SGHNT, CDR2 YYREEE (reference sequence). Profiled with immunoSEQ multiplex PCR; TCRdb holds only in-frame clones, not every one. This sample yields 2 million to 2.5 million clones, of which roughly 95% are seen a single time; approximately 0.13% belongs to the top ten. The V call is TRBV5-4, the J call TRBJ1-2; TRBD1 matches at 10 bases. Sequencing was performed on naive CD4+ T cells sorted from blood. Subset here: CD45RA+ positively selected. The source is a man aged 18 to 29 in good health. The CDR3 nucleotides read TGTGCCAGCAGCTTATGGCTGGGGACAGGGGTGGTAGGCTACACCTTC. Translation: CASSLWLGTGVVGYTF. The full variable domain, rest sourced from reference TRBV5-4 and TRBJ1-2, is ETGVTQSPTHLIKTRGQQVTLRCSSQSGHNTVSWYQQALGQGPQFIFQYYREEENGRGNFPPRFSGLQFPNYSSELNVNALELDDSALYLCASSLWLGTGVVGYTFGSGTRLTVV.